Here is one TCR beta chain with its context. Sequenced by immunoSEQ multiplex PCR; TCRdb stores in-frame clones only, minus some. The sample yields some 200,000 clones, around 94% seen once. The length of the CDR3 is 13 residues. Germline CDR1 and CDR2: KGHSH and LQKENI. Between the trimmed V and J ends, which lost 5 bases and 1 base, there was a span of 9 bases. The data were taken from a study of T cell responses to AZD1222 COVID-19 vaccine. The material was peripheral blood, obtained 28 days after the second dose of the MenACWY control vaccine. The chain combines TRBV18 with TRBJ2-7, with a weak D call TRBD1 (6 bases). This TCR came from an adult who received the MenACWY meningococcal vaccine as a control. The CDR3: CASSKDRSYEQYF. The CDR3, as DNA: TGTGCCAGCTCAAAGGACAGATCCTACGAGCAGTACTTC. The full variable domain, with the rest looked up from reference TRBV18 and TRBJ2-7, is NAGVMQNPRHLVRRRGQEARLRCSPMKGHSHVYWYRQLPEEGLKFMVYLQKENIIDESGMPKERFSAEFPKEGPSILRIQQVVRGDSAAYFCASSKDRSYEQYFGPGTRLTVT.